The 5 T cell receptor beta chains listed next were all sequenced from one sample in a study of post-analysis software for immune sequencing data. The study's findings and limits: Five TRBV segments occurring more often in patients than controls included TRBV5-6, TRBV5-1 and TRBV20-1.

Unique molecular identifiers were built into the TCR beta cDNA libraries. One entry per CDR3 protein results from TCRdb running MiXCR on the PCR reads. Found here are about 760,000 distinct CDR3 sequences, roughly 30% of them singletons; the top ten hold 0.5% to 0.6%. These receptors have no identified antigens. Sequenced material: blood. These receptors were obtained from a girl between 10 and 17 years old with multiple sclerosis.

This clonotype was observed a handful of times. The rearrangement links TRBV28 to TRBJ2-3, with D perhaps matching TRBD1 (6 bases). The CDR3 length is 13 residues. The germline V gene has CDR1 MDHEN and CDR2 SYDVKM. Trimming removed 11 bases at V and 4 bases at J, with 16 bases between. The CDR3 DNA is TGTGCCGCCGGACAGCATAGTCCAGATACGCAGTATTTT. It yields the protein CAAGQHSPDTQYF.

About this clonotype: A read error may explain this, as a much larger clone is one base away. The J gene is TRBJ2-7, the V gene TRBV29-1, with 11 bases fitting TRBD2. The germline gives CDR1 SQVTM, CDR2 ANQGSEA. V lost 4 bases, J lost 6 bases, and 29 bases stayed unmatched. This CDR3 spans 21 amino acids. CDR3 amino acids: CSVVGAGPRGSGRAPYLEQYF. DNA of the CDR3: TGCAGCGTTGTGGGGGCAGGGCCCAGAGGTAGCGGGAGGGCCCCGTATCTCGAGCAGTACTTC.

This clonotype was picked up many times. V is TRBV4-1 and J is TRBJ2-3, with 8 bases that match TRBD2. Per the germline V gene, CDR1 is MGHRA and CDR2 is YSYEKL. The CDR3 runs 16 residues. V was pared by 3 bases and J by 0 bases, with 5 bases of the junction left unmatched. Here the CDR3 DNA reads TGCGCCAGCAGCCATCCACTAGCGGAGAGCACAGATACGCAGTATTTT. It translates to CASSHPLAESTDTQYF.

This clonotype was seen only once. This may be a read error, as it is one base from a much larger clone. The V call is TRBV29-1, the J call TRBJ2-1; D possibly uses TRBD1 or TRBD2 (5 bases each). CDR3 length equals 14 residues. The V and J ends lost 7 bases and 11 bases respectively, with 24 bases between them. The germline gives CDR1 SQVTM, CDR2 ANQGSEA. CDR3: CSELPGPSFNKQFF. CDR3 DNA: TGCAGCGAGCTACCGGGACCGAGTTTTAATAAGCAGTTCTTC.

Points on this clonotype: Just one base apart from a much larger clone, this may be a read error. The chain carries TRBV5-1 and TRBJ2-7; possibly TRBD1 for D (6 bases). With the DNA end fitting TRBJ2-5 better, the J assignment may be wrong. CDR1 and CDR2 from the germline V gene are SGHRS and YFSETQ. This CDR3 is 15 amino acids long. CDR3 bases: TGCGTCAGCAGCTTGGTAATAGCCAGGGGAGAGACCCAGTACTTC. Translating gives CVSSLVIARGETQYF.